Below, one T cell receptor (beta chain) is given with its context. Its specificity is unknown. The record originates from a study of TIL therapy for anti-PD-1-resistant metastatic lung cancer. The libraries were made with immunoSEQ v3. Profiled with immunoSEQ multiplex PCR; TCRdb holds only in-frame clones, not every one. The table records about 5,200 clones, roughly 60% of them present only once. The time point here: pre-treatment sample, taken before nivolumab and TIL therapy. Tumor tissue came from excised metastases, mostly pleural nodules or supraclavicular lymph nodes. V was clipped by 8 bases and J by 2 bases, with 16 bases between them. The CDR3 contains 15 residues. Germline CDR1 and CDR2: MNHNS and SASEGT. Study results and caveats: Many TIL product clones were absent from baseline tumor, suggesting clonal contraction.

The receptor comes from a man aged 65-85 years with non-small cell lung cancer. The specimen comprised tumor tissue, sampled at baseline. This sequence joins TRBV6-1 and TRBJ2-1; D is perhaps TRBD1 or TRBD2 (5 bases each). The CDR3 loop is CASFRGSTTYNEQFF. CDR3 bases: TGTGCCAGCTTTCGGGGCTCGACAACCTACAATGAGCAGTTCTTC.